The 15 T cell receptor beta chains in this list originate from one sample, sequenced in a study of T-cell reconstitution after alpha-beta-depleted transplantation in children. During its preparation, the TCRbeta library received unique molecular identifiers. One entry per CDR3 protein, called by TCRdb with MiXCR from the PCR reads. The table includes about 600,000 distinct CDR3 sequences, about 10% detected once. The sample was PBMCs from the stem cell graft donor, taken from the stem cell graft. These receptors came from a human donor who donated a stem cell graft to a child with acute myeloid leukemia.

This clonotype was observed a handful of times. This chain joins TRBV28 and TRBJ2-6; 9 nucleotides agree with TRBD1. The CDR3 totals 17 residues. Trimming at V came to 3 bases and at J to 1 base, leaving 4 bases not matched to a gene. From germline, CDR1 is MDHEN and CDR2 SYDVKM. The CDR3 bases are TGTGCCAGCAGTTTTGGGACAGGGTGGTCTGGGGCCAACGTCCTGACTTTC. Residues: CASSFGTGWSGANVLTF. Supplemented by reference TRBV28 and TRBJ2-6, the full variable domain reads DVKVTQSSRYLVKRTGEKVFLECVQDMDHENMFWYRQDPGLGLRLIYFSYDVKMKEKGDIPEGYSVSREKKERFSLILESASTNQTSMYLCASSFGTGWSGANVLTFGAGSRLTVL.

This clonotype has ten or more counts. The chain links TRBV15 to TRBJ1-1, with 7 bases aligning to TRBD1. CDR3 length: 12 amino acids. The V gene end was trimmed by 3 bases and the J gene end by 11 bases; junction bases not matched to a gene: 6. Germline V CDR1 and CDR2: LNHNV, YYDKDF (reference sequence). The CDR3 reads CATSSQDRRAFF. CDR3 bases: TGTGCCACCAGCAGCCAGGACAGGAGGGCTTTCTTT.

The CDR3: CASRGYGDTSSYNEQFF. Here the CDR3 DNA reads TGTGCCAGCCGGGGTTACGGGGATACGAGCTCCTACAATGAGCAGTTCTTC. This chain joins TRBV28 and TRBJ2-1, with D perhaps TRBD2 (5 bases). CDR1 is MDHEN and CDR2 is SYDVKM in the germline V gene. This CDR3 comprises 17 residues. Trimming took off 8 bases at V and 0 bases at J, with 20 bases between the two ends.

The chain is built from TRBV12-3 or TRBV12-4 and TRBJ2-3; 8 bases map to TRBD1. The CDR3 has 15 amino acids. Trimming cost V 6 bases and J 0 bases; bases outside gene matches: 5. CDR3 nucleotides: TGTGCCAGCAGCCGGGGACAGGTTAGCACAGATACGCAGTATTTT. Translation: CASSRGQVSTDTQYF.

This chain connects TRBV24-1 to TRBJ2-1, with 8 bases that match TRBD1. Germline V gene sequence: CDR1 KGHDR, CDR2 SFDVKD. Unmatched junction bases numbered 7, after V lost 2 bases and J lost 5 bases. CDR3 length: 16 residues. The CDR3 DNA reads TGTGCCACCAGTGATTCCCACAGGGGGTACGACAATGAGCAGTTCTTC. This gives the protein CATSDSHRGYDNEQFF.

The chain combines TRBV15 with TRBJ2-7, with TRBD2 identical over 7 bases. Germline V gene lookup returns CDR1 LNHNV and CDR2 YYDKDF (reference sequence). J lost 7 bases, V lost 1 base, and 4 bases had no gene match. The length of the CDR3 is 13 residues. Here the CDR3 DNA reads TGTGCCACCAGCAGAGTCGGGGGGTTAGAGCAGTACTTC. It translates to CATSRVGGLEQYF.

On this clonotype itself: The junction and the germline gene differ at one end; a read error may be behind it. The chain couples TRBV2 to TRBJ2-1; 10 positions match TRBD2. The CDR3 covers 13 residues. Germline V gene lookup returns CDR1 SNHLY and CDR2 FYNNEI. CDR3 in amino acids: CASSEVSGRASLF. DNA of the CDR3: TGTGCCAGCAGTGAGGTCAGCGGGAGGGCCTCGCTCTTC.

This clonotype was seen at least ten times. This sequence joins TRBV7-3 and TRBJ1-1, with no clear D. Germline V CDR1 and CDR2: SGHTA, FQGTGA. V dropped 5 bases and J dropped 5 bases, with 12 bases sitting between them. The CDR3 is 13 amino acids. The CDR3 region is CASSRTRETEAFF. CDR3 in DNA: TGTGCCAGCAGCCGTACAAGAGAAACTGAAGCTTTCTTT.

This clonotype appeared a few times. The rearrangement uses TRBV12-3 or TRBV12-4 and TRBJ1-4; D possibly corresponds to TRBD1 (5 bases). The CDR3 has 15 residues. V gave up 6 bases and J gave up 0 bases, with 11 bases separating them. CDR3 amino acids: CASSEGQATNEKLFF. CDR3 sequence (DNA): TGTGCCAGCAGCGAGGGGCAGGCAACTAATGAAAAACTGTTTTTT.

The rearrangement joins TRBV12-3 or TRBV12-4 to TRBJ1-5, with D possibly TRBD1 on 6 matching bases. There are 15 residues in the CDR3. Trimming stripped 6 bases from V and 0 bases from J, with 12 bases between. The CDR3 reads CASRLTGNSNQPQHF. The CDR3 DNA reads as TGTGCCAGCAGGCTAACAGGGAATAGCAATCAGCCCCAGCATTTT.

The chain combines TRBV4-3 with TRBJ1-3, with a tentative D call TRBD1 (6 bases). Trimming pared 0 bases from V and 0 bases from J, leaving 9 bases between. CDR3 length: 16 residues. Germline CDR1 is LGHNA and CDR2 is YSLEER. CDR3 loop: CASSQDPRGSGNTIYF. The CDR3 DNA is TGCGCCAGCAGCCAAGATCCCAGGGGCTCTGGAAACACCATATATTTT.

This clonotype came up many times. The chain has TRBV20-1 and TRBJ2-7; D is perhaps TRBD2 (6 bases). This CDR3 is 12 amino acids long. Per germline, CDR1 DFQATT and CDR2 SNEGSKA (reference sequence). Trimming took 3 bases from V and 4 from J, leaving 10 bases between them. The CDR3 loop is CSARGLSYEQYF. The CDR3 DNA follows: TGCAGTGCTAGGGGACTTTCTTACGAGCAGTACTTC.

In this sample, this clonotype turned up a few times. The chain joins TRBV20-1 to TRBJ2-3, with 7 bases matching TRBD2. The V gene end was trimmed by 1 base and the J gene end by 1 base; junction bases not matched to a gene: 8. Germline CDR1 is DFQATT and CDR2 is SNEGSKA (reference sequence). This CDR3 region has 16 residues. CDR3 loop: CSARAPTSRGTDTQYF. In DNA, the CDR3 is TGCAGTGCTAGAGCCCCGACTAGCCGGGGCACAGATACGCAGTATTTT.

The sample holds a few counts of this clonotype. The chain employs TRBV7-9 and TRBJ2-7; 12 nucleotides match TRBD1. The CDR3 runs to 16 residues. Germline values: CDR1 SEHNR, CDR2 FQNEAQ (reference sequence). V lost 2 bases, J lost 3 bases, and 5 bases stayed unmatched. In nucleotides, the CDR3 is TGTGCCAGCAGCTTACGGGACAGGGGGCAGAACTACGAGCAGTACTTC. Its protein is CASSLRDRGQNYEQYF. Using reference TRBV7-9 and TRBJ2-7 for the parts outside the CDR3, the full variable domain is DTGVSQNPRHKITKRGQNVTFRCDPISEHNRLYWYRQTLGQGPEFLTYFQNEAQLEKSRLLSDRFSAERPKGSFSTLEIQRTEQGDSAMYLCASSLRDRGQNYEQYFGPGTRLTVT.

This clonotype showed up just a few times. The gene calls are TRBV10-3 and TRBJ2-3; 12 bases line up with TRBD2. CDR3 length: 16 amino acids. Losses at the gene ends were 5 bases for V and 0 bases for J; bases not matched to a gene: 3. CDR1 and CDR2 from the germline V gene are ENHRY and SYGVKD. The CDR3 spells CAISTGTSGSTDTQYF. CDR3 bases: TGTGCCATCAGTACCGGGACTAGCGGGAGCACAGATACGCAGTATTTT.